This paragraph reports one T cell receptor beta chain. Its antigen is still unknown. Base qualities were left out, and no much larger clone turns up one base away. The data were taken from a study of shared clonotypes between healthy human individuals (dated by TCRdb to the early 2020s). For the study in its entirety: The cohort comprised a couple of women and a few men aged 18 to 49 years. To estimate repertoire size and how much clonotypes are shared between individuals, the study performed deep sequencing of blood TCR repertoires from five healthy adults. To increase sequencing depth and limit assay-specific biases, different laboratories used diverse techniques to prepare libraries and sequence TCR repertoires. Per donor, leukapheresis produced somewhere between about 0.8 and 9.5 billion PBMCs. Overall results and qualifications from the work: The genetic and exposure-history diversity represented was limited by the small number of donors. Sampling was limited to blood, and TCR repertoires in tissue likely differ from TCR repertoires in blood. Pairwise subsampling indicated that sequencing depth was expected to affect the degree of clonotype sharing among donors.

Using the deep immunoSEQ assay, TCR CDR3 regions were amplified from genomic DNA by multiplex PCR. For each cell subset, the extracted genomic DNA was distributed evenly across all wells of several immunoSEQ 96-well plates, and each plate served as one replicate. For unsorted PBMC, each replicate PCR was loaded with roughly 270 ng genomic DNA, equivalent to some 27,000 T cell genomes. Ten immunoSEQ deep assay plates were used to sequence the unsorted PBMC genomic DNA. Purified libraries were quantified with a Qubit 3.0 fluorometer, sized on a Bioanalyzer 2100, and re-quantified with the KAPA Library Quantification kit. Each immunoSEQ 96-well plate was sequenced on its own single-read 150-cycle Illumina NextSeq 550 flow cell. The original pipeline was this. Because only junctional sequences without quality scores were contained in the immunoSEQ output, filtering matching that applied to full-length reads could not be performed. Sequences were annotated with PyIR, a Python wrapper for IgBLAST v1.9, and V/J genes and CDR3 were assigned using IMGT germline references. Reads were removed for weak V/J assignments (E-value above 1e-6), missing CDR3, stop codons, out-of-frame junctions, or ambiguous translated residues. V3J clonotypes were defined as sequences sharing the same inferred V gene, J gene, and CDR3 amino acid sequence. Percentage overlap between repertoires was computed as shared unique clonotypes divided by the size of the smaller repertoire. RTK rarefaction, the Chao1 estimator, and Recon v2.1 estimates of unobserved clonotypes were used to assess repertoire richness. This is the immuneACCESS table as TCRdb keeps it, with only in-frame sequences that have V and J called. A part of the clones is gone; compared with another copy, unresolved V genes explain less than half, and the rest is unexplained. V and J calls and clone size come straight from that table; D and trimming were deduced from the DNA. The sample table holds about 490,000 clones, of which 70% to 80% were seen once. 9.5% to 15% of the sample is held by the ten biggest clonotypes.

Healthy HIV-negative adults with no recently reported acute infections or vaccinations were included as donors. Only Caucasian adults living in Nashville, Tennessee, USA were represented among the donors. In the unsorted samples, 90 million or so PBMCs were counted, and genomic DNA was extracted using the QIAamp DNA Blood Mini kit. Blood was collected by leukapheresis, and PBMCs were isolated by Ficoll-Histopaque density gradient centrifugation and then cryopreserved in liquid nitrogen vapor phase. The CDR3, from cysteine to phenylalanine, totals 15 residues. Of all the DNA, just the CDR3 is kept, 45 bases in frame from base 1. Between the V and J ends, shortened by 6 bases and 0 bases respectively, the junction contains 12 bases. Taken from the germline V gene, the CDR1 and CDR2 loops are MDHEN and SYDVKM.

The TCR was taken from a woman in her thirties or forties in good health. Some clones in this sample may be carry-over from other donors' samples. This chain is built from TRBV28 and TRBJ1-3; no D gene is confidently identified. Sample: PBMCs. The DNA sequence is TGTGCCAGCAGACGGACGGGTGTCTCTGGAAACACCATATATTTT. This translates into CASRRTGVSGNTIYF.